This is a list of T cell receptor beta chains from one sample in a study of cytomegalovirus exposure and HLA in healthy donors. TCRdb's copy holds only in-frame clones and misses some; the assay was immunoSEQ multiplex PCR. This sample's clone table lists tens of thousands of clones. The specimen was PBMCs. The receptors were sampled from a man between 50 and 59 years old in good health and CMV-seropositive. Both conserved end residues are part of each CDR3. The order of the fields is D gene, V gene, J gene, CDR3 protein, CDR3 DNA. A D gene is named only where the DNA matches it firmly.

TRBD2	TRBV5-6	TRBJ2-1	CASSLAGGSSYNEQFF	TGTGCCAGCAGCTTGGCGGGAGGCAGCTCCTACAATGAGCAGTTCTTC
NA	TRBV6-1	TRBJ1-2	CASSEVASYYGYTF	TGTGCCAGCAGTGAAGTGGCCAGTTATTATGGCTACACCTTC
NA	TRBV7-9	TRBJ2-5	CASSLVTGETQYF	TGTGCCAGCAGCTTAGTAACGGGAGAGACCCAGTACTTC
NA	TRBV5-4	TRBJ2-3	CASSPQLVTDTQYF	TGTGCCAGCAGCCCCCAACTCGTAACAGATACGCAGTATTTT
TRBD1	TRBV6-5	TRBJ1-1	CASRPLGQRGTEAFF	TGTGCCAGCAGACCTTTGGGACAGAGAGGAACTGAAGCTTTCTTT
TRBD1	TRBV30	TRBJ1-1	CAWNRQGTTEAFF	TGTGCCTGGAATCGACAGGGTACCACTGAAGCTTTCTTT
TRBD1	TRBV25-1	TRBJ1-2	CASSVRGGSNYGYTF	TGTGCCAGCAGTGTCCGAGGGGGCTCAAACTATGGCTACACCTTC
TRBD1	TRBV15	TRBJ1-6	CATSRDRGLGTDNSPLHF	TGTGCCACCAGCAGAGATCGCGGTCTCGGGACAGACAATTCACCCCTCCACTTT
NA	TRBV7-2	TRBJ1-1	CASSPRQRRTEAFF	TGTGCCAGCAGCCCACGACAAAGGCGTACTGAAGCTTTCTTT
TRBD1	TRBV18	TRBJ1-2	CASSTTGQGDGYTF	TGTGCCAGCTCAACAACCGGACAGGGAGATGGCTACACCTTC
NA	TRBV27	TRBJ2-2	CASSIRGPGGGELFF	TGTGCCAGCAGTATCAGGGGGCCGGGGGGCGGGGAGCTGTTTTTT
TRBD1	TRBV29-1	TRBJ2-5	CSVGLQGLQETQYF	TGCAGCGTCGGTTTACAGGGGCTCCAAGAGACCCAGTACTTC
TRBD2	TRBV30	TRBJ2-1	CAWSSSGRYEQFF	TGTGCCTGGTCATCTAGCGGGAGATATGAGCAGTTCTTC
TRBD2	TRBV7-3	TRBJ2-3	CASRRTSGTSTDTQYF	TGTGCCAGCAGGCGGACTAGCGGGACTAGCACAGATACGCAGTATTTT
NA	TRBV18	TRBJ1-1	CASSLQGPTEAFF	TGTGCCAGCTCACTTCAGGGGCCCACTGAAGCTTTCTTT
TRBD1	TRBV5-4	TRBJ2-5	CASSSQGVRETQYF	TGTGCCAGCAGCTCCCAGGGGGTCCGAGAGACCCAGTACTTC